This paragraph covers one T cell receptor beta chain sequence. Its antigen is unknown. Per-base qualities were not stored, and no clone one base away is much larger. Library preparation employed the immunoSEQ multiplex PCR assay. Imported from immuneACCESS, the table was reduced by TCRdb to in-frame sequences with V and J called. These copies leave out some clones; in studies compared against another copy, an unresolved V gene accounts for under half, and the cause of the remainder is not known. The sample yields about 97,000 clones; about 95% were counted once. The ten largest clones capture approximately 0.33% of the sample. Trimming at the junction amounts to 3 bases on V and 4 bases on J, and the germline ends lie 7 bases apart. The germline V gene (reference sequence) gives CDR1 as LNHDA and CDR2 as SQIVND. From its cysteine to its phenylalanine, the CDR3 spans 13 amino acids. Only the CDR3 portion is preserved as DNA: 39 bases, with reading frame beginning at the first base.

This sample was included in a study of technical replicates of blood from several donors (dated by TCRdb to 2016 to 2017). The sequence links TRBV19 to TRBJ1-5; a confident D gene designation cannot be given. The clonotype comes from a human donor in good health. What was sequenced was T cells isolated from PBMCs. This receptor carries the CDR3 CASSIEMNQPQHF. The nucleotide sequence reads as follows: TGTGCCAGTAGTATTGAGATGAATCAGCCCCAGCATTTT.